Listed below are T cell receptor beta chains from one sample, sequenced in a study of beta chain features in type 1 diabetes. Using immunoSEQ multiplex PCR, the repertoire was profiled, and TCRdb retains in-frame clones only, with some absent. The sample carries a few hundred thousand clones, about 14% recorded once. Sequencing was performed on naive CD4+ T cells from blood. These receptors were obtained from a woman younger than 35 in good health. CDR3s include the opening cysteine and the closing phenylalanine or tryptophan. The D gene is left open where the match is weak. Size is omitted from some rows. Given values are once, few, many or a class for expanded clones.

V	size	J	D	CDR3	DNA
TRBV5-8	-	TRBJ2-1	TRBD2	CARTSGPYNEQFF	TGTGCCAGGACTAGCGGACCCTACAATGAGCAGTTCTTC
TRBV19	-	TRBJ2-6	TRBD1	CASSRRSGQGITSGANVLTF	TGTGCCAGTAGTAGACGATCGGGACAGGGAATTACCTCTGGGGCCAACGTCCTGACTTTC
TRBV5-1	few	TRBJ2-7	TRBD1	CASSPGQDFYEQYF	TGCGCCAGCAGCCCCGGACAGGACTTCTACGAGCAGTACTTC
TRBV29-1	-	TRBJ2-7	-	CSVIGRSYEQYF	TGCAGCGTAATCGGGAGATCCTACGAGCAGTACTTC
TRBV27	-	TRBJ1-1	-	CASSFEVNTEAFF	TGTGCCAGCAGTTTTGAGGTGAACACTGAAGCTTTCTTT
TRBV20-1	few	TRBJ2-1	-	CSASRVGEQFF	TGCAGTGCTAGCCGGGTCGGTGAGCAGTTCTTC
TRBV5-1	-	TRBJ2-2	-	CASSMTVANTGELFF	TGCGCCAGCAGCATGACTGTCGCGAACACCGGGGAGCTGTTTTTT
TRBV2	-	TRBJ2-1	-	CASSEYGLTYNEQFF	TGTGCCAGCAGTGAATATGGACTAACCTACAATGAGCAGTTCTTC
TRBV27	-	TRBJ2-2	-	CASSLRRTQGSGGTGELFF	TGTGCCAGCAGTTTACGTAGAACACAGGGTTCAGGAGGTACCGGGGAGCTGTTTTTT
TRBV30	few	TRBJ2-5	TRBD1	CAWSVLDRGWETQYF	TGTGCCTGGAGTGTACTTGACAGGGGTTGGGAGACCCAGTACTTC
TRBV5-4	few	TRBJ2-1	TRBD2	CASSLGLAGATRWYEQFF	TGTGCCAGCAGCTTGGGACTAGCGGGAGCCACACGTTGGTATGAGCAGTTCTTC
TRBV29-1	few	TRBJ2-1	TRBD2	CSVVLAGSSYNEQFF	TGCAGCGTTGTACTAGCGGGGAGCTCCTACAATGAGCAGTTCTTC
TRBV30	few	TRBJ2-2	-	CAWSFVYGELFF	TGTGCCTGGAGTTTTGTATACGGGGAGCTGTTTTTT
TRBV18	few	TRBJ1-1	TRBD1	CASSLDRVLTEAFF	TGTGCCAGCTCACTAGACAGGGTTCTCACTGAAGCTTTCTTT
TRBV5-6	-	TRBJ2-7	-	CASSLLGYEQYF	TGTGCCAGCAGCTTGCTAGGCTACGAGCAGTACTTC
TRBV4-3	few	TRBJ2-3	-	CASSQGQSTDTQYF	TGCGCCAGCAGCCAAGGACAGAGCACAGATACGCAGTATTTT
TRBV28	-	TRBJ2-7	TRBD1	CASSSHGTGVYEQYF	TGTGCCAGCAGTTCACATGGGACAGGGGTGTACGAGCAGTACTTC
TRBV29-1	-	TRBJ2-7	-	CSVVSQGTYEQYF	TGCAGCGTTGTTTCACAGGGAACCTACGAGCAGTACTTC
TRBV2	few	TRBJ1-5	-	CASRDTLVRQPQHF	TGTGCCAGCAGGGACACGCTGGTCAGGCAGCCCCAGCATTTT
TRBV27	-	TRBJ1-5	-	CASSLRGGNNQPQHF	TGTGCCAGCAGTTTACGGGGGGGTAACAATCAGCCCCAGCATTTT
TRBV5-4	few	TRBJ1-5	-	CASSLVGRDQPQHF	TGTGCCAGCAGCTTGGTCGGCAGGGATCAGCCCCAGCATTTT
TRBV9	few	TRBJ1-3	TRBD1	CASSVQGAGGNTIYF	TGTGCCAGCAGCGTACAGGGGGCAGGAGGAAACACCATATATTTT
TRBV11-2	few	TRBJ2-4	TRBD2	CASSAGVVGNIQYF	TGTGCCAGCAGCGCGGGGGTTGTTGGAAACATTCAGTACTTC
TRBV19	few	TRBJ2-2	TRBD1	CASRQGSRTGELFF	TGTGCCAGCCGACAGGGGAGTCGGACCGGGGAGCTGTTTTTT
TRBV28	few	TRBJ2-7	TRBD1	CASSQHRDSGEQYF	TGTGCCAGCAGTCAACACCGGGACAGCGGCGAGCAGTACTTC
TRBV2	-	TRBJ2-1	-	CASSGQVAYNEQFF	TGTGCCAGCAGTGGACAGGTCGCCTACAATGAGCAGTTCTTC
TRBV15	few	TRBJ2-7	TRBD2	CATSVLAGDEQYF	TGTGCCACCAGCGTCCTAGCGGGAGACGAGCAGTACTTC
TRBV29-1	-	TRBJ2-3	TRBD2	CSVGLAGGPTDTQYF	TGCAGCGTCGGACTAGCGGGAGGGCCGACAGATACGCAGTATTTT
TRBV28	few	TRBJ1-1	-	CASTTTGLGTEAFF	TGTGCCAGCACGACTACAGGGTTGGGCACTGAAGCTTTCTTT
TRBV9	-	TRBJ2-3	-	CASGPTGGFWTDTQYF	TGTGCCAGCGGCCCCACCGGGGGATTTTGGACAGATACGCAGTATTTT
TRBV13	-	TRBJ2-3	-	CASGRAHTDTQYF	TGTGCCAGCGGGCGGGCCCACACAGATACGCAGTATTTT
TRBV7-2	few	TRBJ2-1	TRBD2	CASSLAGTSFNEQFF	TGTGCCAGCAGCTTGGCCGGGACTAGCTTTAATGAGCAGTTCTTC
TRBV18	few	TRBJ2-7	TRBD1	CASSPGRGQGPDEQYF	TGTGCCAGCTCACCAGGCCGGGGACAGGGGCCTGACGAGCAGTACTTC
TRBV30	few	TRBJ1-1	TRBD1	CACLRGINTEAFF	TGTGCCTGCCTCAGGGGGATTAACACTGAAGCTTTCTTT
TRBV5-6	few	TRBJ2-7	TRBD2	CASSLGLAGVAQYF	TGTGCCAGCAGCTTGGGTCTAGCGGGAGTCGCGCAGTACTTC
TRBV19	-	TRBJ1-2	-	CASAGRRVGGYTF	TGTGCCAGTGCCGGGAGGCGGGTAGGAGGCTACACCTTC
TRBV21-1	few	TRBJ2-7	-	CASSKPGERVYEQYF	TGTGCCAGCAGCAAGCCAGGGGAACGGGTCTACGAGCAGTACTTC
TRBV28	-	TRBJ2-1	-	CASSFGQLSQFF	TGTGCCAGCAGTTTCGGACAGTTATCGCAGTTCTTC
TRBV29-1	few	TRBJ2-2	-	CSVEDQDKVTGELFF	TGCAGCGTTGAAGATCAGGACAAGGTCACCGGGGAGCTGTTTTTT
TRBV7-2	few	TRBJ2-1	TRBD2	CASSFGNPGLAYNEQFF	TGTGCCAGCAGCTTTGGAAACCCGGGACTAGCCTACAATGAGCAGTTCTTC
TRBV18	-	TRBJ2-5	TRBD1	CASSRGTAKETQYF	TGTGCCAGCTCACGAGGGACAGCGAAAGAGACCCAGTACTTC
TRBV6-5	-	TRBJ2-5	-	CASRGSSQETQYF	TGTGCCAGCAGAGGGAGTTCCCAAGAGACCCAGTACTTC
TRBV7-2	few	TRBJ2-3	TRBD2	CASSLGLATDTQYF	TGTGCCAGCAGCTTGGGACTAGCCACAGATACGCAGTATTTT
TRBV25-1	-	TRBJ2-1	-	CASTQEGYNEQFF	TGTGCCAGCACACAGGAGGGTTACAATGAGCAGTTCTTC
TRBV7-2	few	TRBJ2-3	-	CASSVARDTQYF	TGTGCCAGCAGCGTGGCGAGGGATACGCAGTATTTT
TRBV28	few	TRBJ2-5	-	CASSDRSGINQETQYF	TGTGCCAGCAGTGATCGATCGGGGATCAACCAAGAGACCCAGTACTTC
TRBV30	few	TRBJ1-1	-	CAWSGQNLNTEAFF	TGTGCCTGGAGTGGACAGAACCTGAACACTGAAGCTTTCTTT